This TCR beta chain was retrieved from a study of cytomegalovirus exposure and HLA in healthy donors. Overall study findings and caveats: HLA alleles were associated with 15,000 to 20,000 TCR beta sequences in a later analysis at 0.05 false discovery rate.

Germline V CDR1 and CDR2: SGHRS, YFSETQ. The CDR3 is 15 amino acids. Trimming removed 0 bases from V and 0 bases from J; junction bases left unmatched: 1. A note on this clone: The antigen remains unidentified.

Both 60 Vbeta primers and 13 Jbeta primers went into the PCR. Assay used: immunoSEQ multiplex PCR; TCRdb lists only in-frame clones, some missing. The table has approximately 180,000 clones, around 75% seen once. Sequenced input: PBMCs. This rearrangement joins TRBV5-1 to TRBJ1-2, with 8 positions matching TRBD1. This sequence was found in a woman aged 30 to 39 in good health and CMV-seronegative. The CDR3: CASSLDRGTNYGYTF. The DNA for the CDR3 is TGCGCCAGCAGCTTGGACAGGGGGACTAACTATGGCTACACCTTC.